A selection of T cell receptor beta chains follows, all from one sample in a study of blood T cell repertoires in COVID-19. Libraries were prepared by immunoSEQ multiplex PCR; TCRdb keeps only in-frame clonotypes and omits some of them. The sample yields around 250,000 clones, approximately 90% seen once. The source material was PBMCs or T cells enriched from blood (not recorded which). The receptors shown here come from a human donor in a cohort exposed to, infected with or recovered from COVID-19 (not recorded which). The donor label of this sample is uncertain. Each CDR3 is given with its conserved first and last residue. A D gene is named only where the DNA matches it firmly. The size field is filled for only some rows; it gives once, few, many or a size class.

V gene: TRBV6-6; D gene: -; clone size: -; J gene: TRBJ1-1; CDR3 DNA: TGTGCCAGCAGTTCGACAGCCGAAGCTTTCTTT; CDR3 protein: CASSSTAEAFF
V gene: TRBV5-1; D gene: -; clone size: -; J gene: TRBJ2-4; CDR3 DNA: TGCGCCAGCAGCTTGCCGGGTATGGGTGTCAACATTCAGTACTTC; CDR3 protein: CASSLPGMGVNIQYF
V gene: TRBV27; D gene: TRBD2; clone size: -; J gene: TRBJ2-7; CDR3 DNA: TGTGCCAGCAGTTTATCGTTAAACGGGGGGTACGAGCAGTACTTC; CDR3 protein: CASSLSLNGGYEQYF
V gene: TRBV16; D gene: -; clone size: -; J gene: TRBJ2-6; CDR3 DNA: TGTGCCAGCAGCCAAGCCTCCCAGGGAGGTTATTTCGGGGCCAACGTCCTGACTTTC; CDR3 protein: CASSQASQGGYFGANVLTF
V gene: TRBV5-6; D gene: -; clone size: -; J gene: TRBJ1-1; CDR3 DNA: TGTGCCAGCAGCTTGAAAGGAGTAGGCACTGAAGCTTTCTTT; CDR3 protein: CASSLKGVGTEAFF
V gene: TRBV2; D gene: TRBD2; clone size: once; J gene: TRBJ2-5; CDR3 DNA: TGTGCCAGCAGTAACCCGGGACTAGCGGGGAGAGAGACCCAGTACTTC; CDR3 protein: CASSNPGLAGRETQYF
V gene: TRBV6-5; D gene: TRBD1; clone size: -; J gene: TRBJ2-7; CDR3 DNA: TGTGCCAGCGGGAGGACAGGGGGCGGCGAGCAGTACTTC; CDR3 protein: CASGRTGGGEQYF
V gene: TRBV3-1/TRBV3-2; D gene: -; clone size: -; J gene: TRBJ2-3; CDR3 DNA: TGTGCCAGCAGCCAAGTTCGTCGCGACACAGATACGCAGTATTTT; CDR3 protein: CASSQVRRDTDTQYF
V gene: TRBV9; D gene: TRBD1; clone size: once; J gene: TRBJ2-2; CDR3 DNA: TGTGCCAGCAGCGCGGGACAGAACACCGGGAAGCTGTTTTTT; CDR3 protein: CASSAGQNTGKLFF
V gene: TRBV9; D gene: -; clone size: -; J gene: TRBJ2-1; CDR3 DNA: TGTGCCAGCAGCGTGACTGCAACCAATGAGCAGTTCTTC; CDR3 protein: CASSVTATNEQFF
V gene: TRBV6-4; D gene: -; clone size: few; J gene: TRBJ2-3; CDR3 DNA: TGTGCCAGCAGTGATACGGCGGAGGGCACAGATACGCAGTATTTT; CDR3 protein: CASSDTAEGTDTQYF
V gene: TRBV2; D gene: TRBD2; clone size: -; J gene: TRBJ2-7; CDR3 DNA: TGTGCCAGCCAAACCGGGACTAGCGTTCCCGAGCAGTACTTC; CDR3 protein: CASQTGTSVPEQYF
V gene: TRBV6-5; D gene: -; clone size: -; J gene: TRBJ1-2; CDR3 DNA: TGTGCCATCCTAGACGGAGAAACCTATGGCTACACCTTC; CDR3 protein: CAILDGETYGYTF
V gene: TRBV9; D gene: -; clone size: -; J gene: TRBJ2-7; CDR3 DNA: TGTGCCAGCAGCGTAGTCGGGGGGCAAGACGAGCAGTACTTC; CDR3 protein: CASSVVGGQDEQYF
V gene: TRBV18; D gene: TRBD1; clone size: -; J gene: TRBJ1-4; CDR3 DNA: TGTGCCAGCTCATCCGCGGACAGGGGTACTAATGAAAAACTGTTTTTT; CDR3 protein: CASSSADRGTNEKLFF
V gene: TRBV19; D gene: TRBD1; clone size: -; J gene: TRBJ1-2; CDR3 DNA: TGTGCCAGTAGAGGGACAGGGTGGAACTATGGCTACACCTTC; CDR3 protein: CASRGTGWNYGYTF
V gene: TRBV7-8; D gene: -; clone size: -; J gene: TRBJ1-3; CDR3 DNA: TGTGCCAGCAGCTCCCGAAGGGGAGGGCTCGGAAACACCATATATTTT; CDR3 protein: CASSSRRGGLGNTIYF
V gene: TRBV19; D gene: -; clone size: -; J gene: TRBJ1-4; CDR3 DNA: TGTGCCAGTAATTCCCCCGCCAGGGCGGGAACAGAAAAACTGTTTTTT; CDR3 protein: CASNSPARAGTEKLFF
V gene: TRBV7-9; D gene: TRBD1; clone size: -; J gene: TRBJ2-3; CDR3 DNA: TGTGCCAGCAGCTCCGGACAGGGGGGCACAGATACGCAGTATTTT; CDR3 protein: CASSSGQGGTDTQYF
V gene: TRBV11-1; D gene: TRBD2; clone size: -; J gene: TRBJ2-1; CDR3 DNA: TGTGCCAGCAGCCCAGGGACTAGCGGATATTACAATGAGCAGTTCTTC; CDR3 protein: CASSPGTSGYYNEQFF
V gene: TRBV5-4; D gene: -; clone size: -; J gene: TRBJ1-1; CDR3 DNA: TGTGCCAGCAGCTTGGCACCGGGGATGGACACTGAAGCTTTCTTT; CDR3 protein: CASSLAPGMDTEAFF
V gene: TRBV11-2; D gene: TRBD1; clone size: once; J gene: TRBJ1-2; CDR3 DNA: TGTGCCAGCAGCCCGACAGGGGTATATGGCTACACCTTC; CDR3 protein: CASSPTGVYGYTF
V gene: TRBV7-2; D gene: TRBD1; clone size: -; J gene: TRBJ1-6; CDR3 DNA: TGTGCCAGCAGCTCCTCCTGGGACAGTAATTCACCCCTCCACTTT; CDR3 protein: CASSSSWDSNSPLHF
V gene: TRBV7-9; D gene: -; clone size: once; J gene: TRBJ2-3; CDR3 DNA: TGTGCCGCGGGGCCGATCATTTACAGCACAGATACGCAGTATTTT; CDR3 protein: CAAGPIIYSTDTQYF
V gene: TRBV19; D gene: TRBD1; clone size: -; J gene: TRBJ1-2; CDR3 DNA: TGTGCCAGTGAGCTGGTAGGGGGCGATGGCTACACCTTC; CDR3 protein: CASELVGGDGYTF
V gene: TRBV19; D gene: TRBD1; clone size: -; J gene: TRBJ2-7; CDR3 DNA: TGTGCCAGTAGTCCGGGGACAGGGTCCTACGAGCAGTACTTC; CDR3 protein: CASSPGTGSYEQYF
V gene: TRBV4-3; D gene: -; clone size: once; J gene: TRBJ2-2; CDR3 DNA: TGCGCCAGCAGCCAAGATATGGGTCCGGCAGGCTATAGTCGTGACACCGGGGAGCTGTTTTTT; CDR3 protein: CASSQDMGPAGYSRDTGELFF
V gene: TRBV9; D gene: -; clone size: -; J gene: TRBJ2-2; CDR3 DNA: TGTGCCAGCAGCGTAACTTGGCAGGGTTTAACCGGGGAGCTGTTTTTT; CDR3 protein: CASSVTWQGLTGELFF
V gene: TRBV30; D gene: TRBD1; clone size: -; J gene: TRBJ2-3; CDR3 DNA: TGTGCCTGGAGTATGGGCAGGGGGGATACGCAGTATTTT; CDR3 protein: CAWSMGRGDTQYF
V gene: TRBV7-9; D gene: -; clone size: -; J gene: TRBJ2-5; CDR3 DNA: TGTGCCAGCAGCTTAGTGTCCCGCGGTGGTGACTTTGAGACCCAGTACTTC; CDR3 protein: CASSLVSRGGDFETQYF
V gene: TRBV18; D gene: TRBD2; clone size: -; J gene: TRBJ2-7; CDR3 DNA: TGTGCCAGCTCGCCTAGCGGCCCGACCTACGAGCAGTACTTC; CDR3 protein: CASSPSGPTYEQYF
V gene: TRBV4-2; D gene: TRBD2; clone size: -; J gene: TRBJ2-3; CDR3 DNA: TGTGCCAGCAGCCAAGATAGGCCTAGCGGGGCTACTAGCACAGATACGCAGTATTTT; CDR3 protein: CASSQDRPSGATSTDTQYF
V gene: TRBV3-1/TRBV3-2; D gene: -; clone size: -; J gene: TRBJ1-5; CDR3 DNA: TGTGCCAGCGGGGTGGCAGGGAGGGATCAGCCCCAGCATTTT; CDR3 protein: CASGVAGRDQPQHF
V gene: TRBV9; D gene: -; clone size: -; J gene: TRBJ1-2; CDR3 DNA: TGTGCCAGCAGCGTAGGCCCGGGGTCCCAATATGGCTACACCTTC; CDR3 protein: CASSVGPGSQYGYTF
V gene: TRBV28; D gene: TRBD1; clone size: -; J gene: TRBJ1-2; CDR3 DNA: TGTGCCAGCAGTGCTGACAGGGACTATGGCTACACCTTC; CDR3 protein: CASSADRDYGYTF
V gene: TRBV30; D gene: TRBD1; clone size: -; J gene: TRBJ1-5; CDR3 DNA: TGTGCCTGGAGTGTACAGGGGGCCGAGCCCCAGCATTTT; CDR3 protein: CAWSVQGAEPQHF
V gene: TRBV3-1/TRBV3-2; D gene: TRBD1; clone size: -; J gene: TRBJ1-1; CDR3 DNA: TGTGCCAGCAGCCTCAGCCAGGGGGCAGGGGCTTTCTTT; CDR3 protein: CASSLSQGAGAFF
V gene: TRBV7-2; D gene: TRBD2; clone size: few; J gene: TRBJ2-3; CDR3 DNA: TGTGCCAGCAGCTTTAGCGGGGGAGGCACAGATACGCAGTATTTT; CDR3 protein: CASSFSGGGTDTQYF
V gene: TRBV27; D gene: TRBD1; clone size: -; J gene: TRBJ1-2; CDR3 DNA: TGTGCCAGCAGTTCGGACAGGGGGTTCGGCTACACCTTC; CDR3 protein: CASSSDRGFGYTF
V gene: TRBV10-3; D gene: -; clone size: -; J gene: TRBJ1-1; CDR3 DNA: TGTGCCATCAAGCCCCGTGCAGGAGGGAACACTGAAGCTTTCTTT; CDR3 protein: CAIKPRAGGNTEAFF
V gene: TRBV30; D gene: -; clone size: -; J gene: TRBJ1-2; CDR3 DNA: TGTGCCTGGAGTGTACCACAGATCAACTATGGCTACACCTTC; CDR3 protein: CAWSVPQINYGYTF
V gene: TRBV7-2; D gene: -; clone size: -; J gene: TRBJ1-2; CDR3 DNA: TGTGCCAGCAGCTTTGTAAAGGGGACTAACTATGGCTACACCTTC; CDR3 protein: CASSFVKGTNYGYTF
V gene: TRBV7-8; D gene: TRBD1; clone size: -; J gene: TRBJ1-4; CDR3 DNA: TGTGCCAGCAGCCTTTCCGGGACAGGGAAAGAAAAACTGTTTTTT; CDR3 protein: CASSLSGTGKEKLFF
V gene: TRBV5-4; D gene: TRBD1; clone size: once; J gene: TRBJ1-3; CDR3 DNA: TGTGCCAGCAGCAGACAGGGAACTGGAAACACCATATATTTT; CDR3 protein: CASSRQGTGNTIYF